The T cell receptor (beta chain) under discussion was sequenced for a study of blood T cell repertoires in COVID-19. The wider study: Spain, Italy and the United States supplied samples that represented acute and convalescent COVID-19. Nucleic acid was either cDNA or gDNA, and it came from T cells, B-cell-depleted T cells, or PBMCs.

Source study methods: Amplification of reference gene primers was used by the study to estimate nucleated cell counts. The data were produced by immunoSEQ multiplex PCR, yet TCRdb's version contains in-frame clones alone and is incomplete. V, J and clone size are those of that table, while D and trimming were read from the DNA. The data hold approximately 260,000 clones, with 70% to 90% observed a single time. Germline V gene lookup returns CDR1 SQVTM and CDR2 ANQGSEA. The CDR3 consists of 13 residues. V trimming: 6 bases; J trimming: 2 bases; junction bases outside the gene matches: 4. The receptor was isolated from a woman in her seventies with acute or convalescent COVID-19. The sequenced sample was peripheral blood. The chain recombines TRBV29-1 with TRBJ1-1; 9 bases map to TRBD1. The CDR3 DNA reads TGCAGCGTGGGACAGGGAAGAAACACTGAAGCTTTCTTT. Amino acids: CSVGQGRNTEAFF.